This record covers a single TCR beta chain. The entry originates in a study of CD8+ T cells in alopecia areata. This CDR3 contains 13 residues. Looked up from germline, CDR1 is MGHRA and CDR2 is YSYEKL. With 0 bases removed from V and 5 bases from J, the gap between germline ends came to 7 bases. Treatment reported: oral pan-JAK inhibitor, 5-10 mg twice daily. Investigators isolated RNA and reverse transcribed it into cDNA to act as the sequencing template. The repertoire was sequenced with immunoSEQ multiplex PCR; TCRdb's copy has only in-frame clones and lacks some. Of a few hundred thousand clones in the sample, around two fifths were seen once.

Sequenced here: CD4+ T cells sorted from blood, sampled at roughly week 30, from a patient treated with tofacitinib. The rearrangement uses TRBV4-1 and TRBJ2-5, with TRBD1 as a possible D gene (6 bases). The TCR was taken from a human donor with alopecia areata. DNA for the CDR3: TGCGCCAGCAGCCAAGAGAGGGGGGAGACCCAGTACTTC. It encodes CASSQERGETQYF.